This TCR beta chain originates from a study of CD8 T cells in ankylosing spondylitis. This clonotype has just a few counts. Its antigen is unknown. Findings and caveats of the study: Among TCR beta sequences, a motif of eight highly homologous variants appeared characteristic of ankylosing spondylitis blood. Some motif variants were previously reported in reactive arthritis synovial fluid and blood.

The CDR3 is 12 amino acids. Germline assignment: CDR1 LGHDT and CDR2 YNNKEL (reference sequence). The V end was cut by 6 bases, the J end by 3 bases, with 8 bases between. TCRdb ran MiXCR on the 5' RACE reads and lists one entry per CDR3 protein. The profile shows fewer than 400,000 distinct CDR3 sequences, 8% of them singletons. This sequence joins TRBV3-1 and TRBJ1-1; D is possibly TRBD1 (5 bases). Specimen: blood, either unsorted or a sorted T cell fraction (not recorded which). The receptor was derived from a male donor with ankylosing spondylitis. The DNA for the CDR3 is TGTGCCAGCAGGGGGCGGGACACTGAAGCTTTCTTT. Translation gives CASRGRDTEAFF.